This T cell receptor beta chain was retrieved from a study of blood T cell repertoires in COVID-19. Across the study: COVID-19 samples, acute and convalescent, were from the United States, Italy and Spain. Nucleic acid was either cDNA or gDNA, and it came from T cells, B-cell-depleted T cells, or PBMCs.

Under the authors' procedure: Counts of nucleated cells, estimated from reference gene primer amplification, were obtained. This table comes from immunoSEQ multiplex PCR, and its TCRdb copy is limited to in-frame clones, with some not included. V and J calls and clone size are given by that table; D and trimming were obtained from the DNA. Here the sample spans 110,000 to 150,000 clones, about 85% being singletons. Germline values: CDR1 MDHEN, CDR2 SYDVKM. The CDR3 has 13 amino acids. After removal of 7 bases from V and 5 bases from J, the junction contained 5 bases not matched to a gene. The TCR comes from a human donor in a cohort sampled during active COVID-19. The genes are TRBV28 and TRBJ2-7; 10 nucleotides line up with TRBD1. The specimen was peripheral blood. The CDR3 sequence: CASKGTGVNEQYF. DNA for the CDR3: TGTGCCAGCAAGGGGACAGGGGTCAACGAGCAGTACTTC.